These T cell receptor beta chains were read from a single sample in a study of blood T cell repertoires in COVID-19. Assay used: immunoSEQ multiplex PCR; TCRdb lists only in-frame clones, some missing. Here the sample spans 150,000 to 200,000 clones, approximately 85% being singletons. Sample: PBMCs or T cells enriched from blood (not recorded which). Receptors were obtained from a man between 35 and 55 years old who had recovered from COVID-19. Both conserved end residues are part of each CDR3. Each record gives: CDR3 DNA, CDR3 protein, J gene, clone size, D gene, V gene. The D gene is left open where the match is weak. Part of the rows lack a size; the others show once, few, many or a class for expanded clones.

cdr3_nt: TGTGCCAGCAGTTTATATGGGGGCGGAGATACGCAGTATTTT
cdr3_aa: CASSLYGGGDTQYF
j_call: TRBJ2-3
clone_size: few
d_call: -
v_call: TRBV27

cdr3_nt: TGTGCCAGCAGCGTATTATCGGTCACCGGGGAGCTGTTTTTT
cdr3_aa: CASSVLSVTGELFF
j_call: TRBJ2-2
clone_size: once
d_call: -
v_call: TRBV9

cdr3_nt: TGTGCCAGCAGGGGACAGTACCAAGAGACCCAGTACTTC
cdr3_aa: CASRGQYQETQYF
j_call: TRBJ2-5
clone_size: once
d_call: TRBD1
v_call: TRBV6-5

cdr3_nt: TGTGCCACCCTGACAGGGGGGAGTAGCAATCAGCCCCAGCATTTT
cdr3_aa: CATLTGGSSNQPQHF
j_call: TRBJ1-5
clone_size: -
d_call: TRBD1
v_call: TRBV28

cdr3_nt: TGTGCCAGTAGTGTGGGGGGACAGGGTATGAACACTGAAGCTTTCTTT
cdr3_aa: CASSVGGQGMNTEAFF
j_call: TRBJ1-1
clone_size: -
d_call: TRBD1
v_call: TRBV19

cdr3_nt: TGTGCCACCAGCAGCCCTGACAAAAACCGTCCCCTCCACTTT
cdr3_aa: CATSSPDKNRPLHF
j_call: TRBJ1-6
clone_size: -
d_call: -
v_call: TRBV15

cdr3_nt: TGTGCCAGCAGTTACGCCGGGGTGGACACTGAAGCTTTCTTT
cdr3_aa: CASSYAGVDTEAFF
j_call: TRBJ1-1
clone_size: few
d_call: -
v_call: TRBV6-5

cdr3_nt: TGTGCCAGCAGTTACGGGAGGGGTACAGATACGCAGTATTTT
cdr3_aa: CASSYGRGTDTQYF
j_call: TRBJ2-3
clone_size: -
d_call: TRBD2
v_call: TRBV27

cdr3_nt: TGTGCCAGCAGCTTAGTGCAGGGGACGGGCACTGAAGCTTTCTTT
cdr3_aa: CASSLVQGTGTEAFF
j_call: TRBJ1-1
clone_size: -
d_call: -
v_call: TRBV7-8

cdr3_nt: TGTGCCAGCAGTTTAGCAGGGGGCGCATATCAGCCCCAGCATTTT
cdr3_aa: CASSLAGGAYQPQHF
j_call: TRBJ1-5
clone_size: once
d_call: TRBD1
v_call: TRBV27

cdr3_nt: TGTGCCAGCAGCCCGAGGTGGGGCTTAGCGGGAGATTCAGATACGCAGTATTTT
cdr3_aa: CASSPRWGLAGDSDTQYF
j_call: TRBJ2-3
clone_size: -
d_call: TRBD2
v_call: TRBV3-1/TRBV3-2

cdr3_nt: TGCGCCAGCAGCTTGCAGGGAGGGATGATTGGTGGTGAGCAGTTCTTC
cdr3_aa: CASSLQGGMIGGEQFF
j_call: TRBJ2-1
clone_size: few
d_call: TRBD2
v_call: TRBV5-1

cdr3_nt: TGTGCCAGCAGTCTAGCGGAAGAGAACAATGAGCAGTTCTTC
cdr3_aa: CASSLAEENNEQFF
j_call: TRBJ2-1
clone_size: -
d_call: TRBD2
v_call: TRBV2

cdr3_nt: TGTGCCAGCAGCCCCCTAGCCCGGGGGTATGCCAATGAGCAGTTCTTC
cdr3_aa: CASSPLARGYANEQFF
j_call: TRBJ2-1
clone_size: -
d_call: -
v_call: TRBV11-3

cdr3_nt: TGTGCCAGCAGCTTAGCCTGGCTAGGTAGCGGGCACACAGATACGCAGTATTTT
cdr3_aa: CASSLAWLGSGHTDTQYF
j_call: TRBJ2-3
clone_size: -
d_call: TRBD2
v_call: TRBV7-6

cdr3_nt: TGTGCCAGCAGCCAACTTCCCAACAGGGGGTTTTCACCCCTCCACTTT
cdr3_aa: CASSQLPNRGFSPLHF
j_call: TRBJ1-6
clone_size: -
d_call: TRBD1
v_call: TRBV3-1/TRBV3-2

cdr3_nt: TGTGCCAGCAGCTTTCTAGGGGGCTCGGGCGGCTACACCTTC
cdr3_aa: CASSFLGGSGGYTF
j_call: TRBJ1-2
clone_size: -
d_call: TRBD1
v_call: TRBV7-9

cdr3_nt: TGCGCCAGCAGCTTGGGACCGGGAAACACTGAAGCTTTCTTT
cdr3_aa: CASSLGPGNTEAFF
j_call: TRBJ1-1
clone_size: -
d_call: -
v_call: TRBV5-1

cdr3_nt: TGTGCCAGCAGTTGGGGGGATCCCAGGGGGGATCAGCCCCAGCATTTT
cdr3_aa: CASSWGDPRGDQPQHF
j_call: TRBJ1-5
clone_size: -
d_call: TRBD1
v_call: TRBV27

cdr3_nt: TGTGCCAGCAGCAAAGAGCGGACCGACCGAGCAGGCTCCTACGAGCAGTACTTC
cdr3_aa: CASSKERTDRAGSYEQYF
j_call: TRBJ2-7
clone_size: -
d_call: -
v_call: TRBV21-1

cdr3_nt: TGTGCCAGCCAGACAGGAAATTCACCCCTCCACTTT
cdr3_aa: CASQTGNSPLHF
j_call: TRBJ1-6
clone_size: -
d_call: -
v_call: TRBV6-5

cdr3_nt: TGTGCCAGCACCCAAGACAGGGTCTACGAGCAGTACTTC
cdr3_aa: CASTQDRVYEQYF
j_call: TRBJ2-7
clone_size: once
d_call: TRBD1
v_call: TRBV2

cdr3_nt: TGCGCCAGCAGCCACCGGACAGGCGGGAACACCGGGGAGCTGTTTTTT
cdr3_aa: CASSHRTGGNTGELFF
j_call: TRBJ2-2
clone_size: -
d_call: TRBD1
v_call: TRBV5-1

cdr3_nt: TGTGCCAGCAGGGCCTCTCTATACTCTGGGAGTTACTATGGCTACACCTTC
cdr3_aa: CASRASLYSGSYYGYTF
j_call: TRBJ1-2
clone_size: -
d_call: -
v_call: TRBV2

cdr3_nt: TGCGCCAGCAGAGCAGGTGGAAACACCATATATTTT
cdr3_aa: CASRAGGNTIYF
j_call: TRBJ1-3
clone_size: -
d_call: -
v_call: TRBV10-2